These T cell receptor beta chains were read from a single sample in a study of T cells in Graves' hyperthyroidism and ophthalmopathy. TCRdb re-called the multiplex PCR reads with MiXCR, one entry per CDR3 protein. The data hold under 700,000 distinct CDR3 sequences, with 46% observed a single time. Sequenced: peripheral blood or thyroid tissue (not recorded which). Receptors were obtained from a woman aged 18-29 years with Graves' hyperthyroidism. Each CDR3 is given with its conserved first and last residue. The order of the fields is CDR3 protein, CDR3 DNA, clone size, V gene, D gene, J gene. A D gene is named only where the DNA matches it firmly. Only some rows state a clone size, as once, few, many or a class for expanded clones.

cdr3_aa: CASSFGSPNEKLFF; cdr3_nt: TGTGCCAGCAGTTTCGGAAGCCCTAATGAAAAACTGTTTTTT; clone_size: NA; v_call: TRBV9; d_call: NA; j_call: TRBJ1-4
cdr3_aa: CSVGTGAEQYF; cdr3_nt: TGCAGCGTGGGGACAGGGGCCGAGCAGTACTTC; clone_size: few; v_call: TRBV29-1; d_call: TRBD1; j_call: TRBJ2-7
cdr3_aa: CASKTSGQNTEAFF; cdr3_nt: TGCGCCAGCAAGACCTCCGGGCAGAACACTGAAGCTTTCTTT; clone_size: NA; v_call: TRBV5-1; d_call: NA; j_call: TRBJ1-1
cdr3_aa: CATGTSGKNTGELFF; cdr3_nt: TGCGCCACCGGGACTAGCGGGAAGAACACCGGGGAGCTGTTTTTT; clone_size: NA; v_call: TRBV10-2; d_call: TRBD2; j_call: TRBJ2-2
cdr3_aa: CASSAAGTTVDEAFF; cdr3_nt: TGTGCCAGCAGTGCCGCCGGGACAACGGTCGATGAAGCTTTCTTT; clone_size: few; v_call: TRBV6-6; d_call: NA; j_call: TRBJ1-1
cdr3_aa: CASSTGARQYF; cdr3_nt: TGTGCCAGCAGCACAGGGGCCCGGCAGTACTTC; clone_size: NA; v_call: TRBV6-5; d_call: TRBD1; j_call: TRBJ2-7
cdr3_aa: CAWRVGTHSPLHF; cdr3_nt: TGTGCCTGGAGGGTCGGGACACATTCACCCCTCCACTTT; clone_size: few; v_call: TRBV7-9; d_call: NA; j_call: TRBJ1-6
cdr3_aa: CAWAGRGGYEQYF; cdr3_nt: TGTGCCTGGGCGGGCAGGGGTGGCTACGAGCAGTACTTC; clone_size: few; v_call: TRBV7-9; d_call: NA; j_call: TRBJ2-7
cdr3_aa: CAISIQGSHGYTF; cdr3_nt: TGTGCCATCAGCATACAGGGATCCCATGGCTACACCTTC; clone_size: many; v_call: TRBV10-3; d_call: NA; j_call: TRBJ1-2
cdr3_aa: CASSFDRGLGYTF; cdr3_nt: TGTGCCAGCAGTTTCGACAGGGGGCTAGGCTACACCTTC; clone_size: many; v_call: TRBV12-3/TRBV12-4; d_call: TRBD1; j_call: TRBJ1-2
cdr3_aa: CAIGTGNTPLHF; cdr3_nt: TGTGCCATCGGGACAGGGAATACACCCCTCCACTTT; clone_size: few; v_call: TRBV7-2; d_call: TRBD1; j_call: TRBJ1-6
cdr3_aa: CASGPLAGGKDTQYF; cdr3_nt: TGTGCCAGCGGCCCCCTAGCGGGAGGGAAAGACACCCAGTACTTC; clone_size: NA; v_call: TRBV7-9; d_call: TRBD2; j_call: TRBJ2-5
cdr3_aa: CSARGGASNQPQHF; cdr3_nt: TGCAGTGCTAGAGGGGGGGCTAGCAATCAGCCCCAGCATTTT; clone_size: few; v_call: TRBV20-1; d_call: NA; j_call: TRBJ1-5
cdr3_aa: CASSPSTGGFGELFF; cdr3_nt: TGTGCCAGCAGCCCTTCGACAGGGGGCTTCGGGGAGCTGTTTTTT; clone_size: NA; v_call: TRBV7-2; d_call: TRBD1; j_call: TRBJ2-2